This T cell receptor beta chain was captured by sequencing in a study of blood T cell repertoires in COVID-19. Study-wide background: COVID-19 samples, acute and convalescent, were from the United States, Italy and Spain.

Original analysis: It was from reference gene primer amplification that nucleated cell counts were estimated. Measured with immunoSEQ multiplex PCR; TCRdb has only the in-frame clones, and not every one. The V and J calls and clone size are taken from that table; D and trimming were inferred from the DNA. This repertoire shows about 180,000 clones, approximately 78% found once; its top ten account for 10% to 15%. During active infection, Seattle patients enrolled and were then monitored through disease. This clone was seen a handful of times. The sequenced material came from peripheral blood. The sequence was collected from a woman older than 75 with COVID-19, enrolled during active disease.

The chain's CDR3 is CAIREQAGNTIYF. DNA of the CDR3: TGTGCCATCAGAGAACAGGCTGGAAACACCATATATTTT. V and J are TRBV10-3 and TRBJ1-3; the D gene is possibly TRBD1 (5 bases). The CDR3 is made up of 13 amino acids. Trimming shortened V by 6 bases and J by 2 bases, and 8 bases separated the two germline ends. Germline V gene lookup returns CDR1 ENHRY and CDR2 SYGVKD.